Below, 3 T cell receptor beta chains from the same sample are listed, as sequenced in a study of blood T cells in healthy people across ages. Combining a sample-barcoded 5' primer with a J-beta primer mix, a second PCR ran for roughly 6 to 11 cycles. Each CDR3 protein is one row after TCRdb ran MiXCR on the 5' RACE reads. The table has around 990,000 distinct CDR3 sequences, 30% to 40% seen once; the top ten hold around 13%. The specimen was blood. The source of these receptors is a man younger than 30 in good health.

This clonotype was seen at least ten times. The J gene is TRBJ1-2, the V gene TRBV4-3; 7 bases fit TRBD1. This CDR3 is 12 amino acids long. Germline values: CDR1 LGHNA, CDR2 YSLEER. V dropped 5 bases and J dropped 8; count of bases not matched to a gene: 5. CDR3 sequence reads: CASSSGQAGYTF. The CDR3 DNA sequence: TGCGCCAGCAGCTCAGGACAGGCCGGCTACACCTTC.

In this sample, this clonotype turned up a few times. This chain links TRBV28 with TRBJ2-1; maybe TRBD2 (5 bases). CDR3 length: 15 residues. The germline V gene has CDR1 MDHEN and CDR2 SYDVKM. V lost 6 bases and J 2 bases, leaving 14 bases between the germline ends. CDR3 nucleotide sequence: TGTGCCAGCAGCCTAGCCAAGGCCGCCTACAATGAGCAGTTCTTC. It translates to CASSLAKAAYNEQFF.

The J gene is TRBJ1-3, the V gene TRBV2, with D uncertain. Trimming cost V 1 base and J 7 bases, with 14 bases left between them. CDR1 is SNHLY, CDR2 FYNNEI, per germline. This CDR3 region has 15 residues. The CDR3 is CASSEGPSLSNTIYF. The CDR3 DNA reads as TGTGCCAGCAGTGAAGGCCCGTCGTTGAGTAACACCATATATTTT.